This TCR beta chain was sequenced in a study of T cells in Graves' hyperthyroidism and ophthalmopathy. Study findings and constraints: Most thyroid clonotypes expanded above 0.001 were also detected in blood.

Germline-derived CDR1 and CDR2 are SGHTA and FQGNSA. The CDR3 spans 15 residues. With 1 base clipped from V and 8 bases from J, the junction kept 10 bases outside the gene matches. This clonotype appeared many times. The antigen is not known. Template material for amplifying TCR beta CDR3 regions consisted of RNA transcripts. A first-round RT-PCR of the TCR CDR3 used the HTBI primer set. TCRdb ran MiXCR on the multiplex PCR reads and lists one entry per CDR3 protein. The profile shows under 550,000 distinct CDR3 sequences, approximately 15% of them singletons. No progression to ophthalmopathy during 18 months of follow-up defined stable disease. PBMCs were derived from approximately 10 ml fresh peripheral blood.

Source material: blood. This TCR came from a woman younger than 30 with Graves' hyperthyroidism. The V call is TRBV7-2, the J call TRBJ1-2, with 7 bases that match TRBD1. CDR3 in DNA: TGTGCCAGCAGCTTAGAGTTACGGACAGGTAGAGGCTACACCTTC. Translating it yields CASSLELRTGRGYTF.